The T cell receptor beta chain described here comes from a study of T cell clonotyping in hematopoietic cell transplantation. Germline CDR1 LGHNA, CDR2 YSLEER. There are 13 residues in the CDR3. With 6 bases removed from V and 7 bases from J, the gap between germline ends came to 15 bases. This clone was counted once. The data were produced by immunoSEQ multiplex PCR, yet TCRdb's version contains in-frame clones alone and is incomplete. The table lists more than 65,000 clones, 85% to 95% of them singletons. The rearrangement joins TRBV4-3 to TRBJ1-2; D gene uncertain. The source of this sequence is a man in his forties or fifties in good health. Some clones in this sample may be carry-over from other donors' samples. The sequencing sample was made of peripheral blood mononuclear cells. CDR3 residues: CASSQSQLGGYTF. In nucleotides, the CDR3 is TGCGCCAGCAGTCAGAGCCAGTTGGGTGGCTACACCTTC.